Sequencing of this T cell receptor beta chain was carried out in a study of shared clonotypes between healthy human individuals. This clone has just a few counts. Only in-frame clones appear in the TCRdb table, and some are missing; sequencing was by immunoSEQ multiplex PCR. The sample yields approximately 250,000 clones, 65% seen once. Trimming took 1 base from V and 8 from J, leaving 5 bases between them. This CDR3 is 11 amino acids long. CDR1 and CDR2 from the germline V gene are SEHNR and FQNEAQ (reference sequence). The genes are TRBV7-9 and TRBJ1-1, with D uncertain. This clonotype was sampled from a man in his thirties or forties in good health. Sample: memory CD4+ T cells sorted from blood. The subset is: CD45RA-negative fraction. The CDR3 sequence is CASSLGGEAFF. As DNA, the CDR3 is TGTGCCAGCAGCTTAGGTGGAGAAGCTTTCTTT.